In this sample, the clone carrying this TCR beta chain turned up many times. Its antigen remains unidentified. This sample was included in a study of CD8 T cells in ankylosing spondylitis. General study findings and limits: Ankylosing spondylitis blood appeared to carry a characteristic TCR beta motif of seven to nine highly homologous variants. Reactive arthritis synovial fluid and blood were previously reported to contain some motif variants. Matched ankylosing spondylitis synovial fluid reportedly showed significant enrichment of disease-linked clones.

TCRdb fed the 5' RACE reads into MiXCR, producing one record per CDR3 protein. Counted here are 200,000 to 300,000 distinct CDR3 sequences, around 7.8% occurring once; the ten biggest clones make up around 6.8%. The germline CDR1 and CDR2 sequences are SGHRS and YFSETQ. This CDR3 contains 12 residues. V lost 5 bases and J lost 0, with 4 bases in between. Sequencing used blood, either unsorted or a sorted T cell fraction (not recorded which). The receptor comes from a male donor with ankylosing spondylitis or in good health (not recorded which). The chain combines TRBV5-1 with TRBJ2-3; D is undetermined. Written as DNA, the CDR3 is TGCGCCAGCAGGGCGAGCACAGATACGCAGTATTTT. It codes for CASRASTDTQYF.